The clone carrying this TCR beta chain was counted between two and nine times. Its specificity is not known. Documented treatment: roughly 11-day PBMC culture with coronavirus spike peptide pools or control peptides (ViraFEST assay). Following expansion of antigen-specific T cells with peptide pools, ViraFEST then sequenced TCRs. The assay that was used to sequence DNA from cultured CD4+ T cells was the Oncomine TCR Beta short-read assay. From the PCR reads, TCRdb called clonotypes with MiXCR, one entry per CDR3 protein. Found here are over 3,500 distinct CDR3 sequences, about 20% of them singletons; the top ten hold around a fifth. The data stem from a study of vaccination and CD4 T cells after COVID-19. Study-level background: Sampling after COVID took place at a median of 101 days (range 35 to 161) following diagnosis.

Study-wide results and caveats: For convalescent patients, 304 of the 307 vaccine-specific clones analyzed were classified as spike mono-reactive.

This receptor was taken from a human donor who had recovered from COVID-19. The sample taken for sequencing was CD4+ T cells from blood, cultured in vitro.

The CDR3 DNA sequence: TGCGCCAGCAGCCAAGATCTAGGTACCTACAACACAGATACGCAGTATTTT. It specifies CASSQDLGTYNTDTQYF. V is TRBV4-1 and J is TRBJ2-3; D gene ambiguous. This CDR3 is 17 amino acids long. The germline V and J ends were trimmed by 0 bases and 2 bases, with 15 bases remaining between them. Looked up from germline, CDR1 is MGHRA and CDR2 is YSYEKL.